Detailed here is one T cell receptor beta chain. Antigen specificity is unknown. Total RNA amounting to roughly 0.5 ug was the source from which TCR beta cDNA was made with a constant-region primer. What produced the TCR beta libraries was three nested multiplex PCR rounds using slightly modified ARM-PCR. Two initial PCR rounds of around 10 cycles each paired TRBV1-TRBV30 forward primers with a C-beta reverse primer. TCRdb re-analysed the multiplex PCR reads in MiXCR, keeping a single row per CDR3 protein. Among some 100,000 distinct CDR3 sequences listed, about 62% were seen once. The roughly 17-31 mg bulk tissue piece was not sorted before simultaneous RNA and DNA extraction. The data were obtained in a study of tumor-infiltrating lymphocytes in primary liver carcinoma. The CDR3 loop spans 15 amino acids. The germline V gene encodes CDR1 SGHRS and CDR2 YFSETQ. The V segment lost 3 bases and the J segment 9 bases; nucleotides outside the gene matches: 9.

Study observations and caveats: Tumors had a significantly higher top-250-clone fraction than blood (p = 0.039).

The chain employs TRBV5-1 and TRBJ2-1, with 10 bases lining up with TRBD2. This clonotype was sampled from a woman aged 55-69 years with primary liver carcinoma and hepatitis B virus infection. The sequenced sample consisted of liver tumor tissue from sampling region 2. The subset was: tumor region T2, inferior pole. The CDR3 region is CASSWGLARVLEQFF. CDR3 DNA sequence: TGCGCCAGCAGCTGGGGACTAGCGAGAGTGCTTGAGCAGTTCTTC.